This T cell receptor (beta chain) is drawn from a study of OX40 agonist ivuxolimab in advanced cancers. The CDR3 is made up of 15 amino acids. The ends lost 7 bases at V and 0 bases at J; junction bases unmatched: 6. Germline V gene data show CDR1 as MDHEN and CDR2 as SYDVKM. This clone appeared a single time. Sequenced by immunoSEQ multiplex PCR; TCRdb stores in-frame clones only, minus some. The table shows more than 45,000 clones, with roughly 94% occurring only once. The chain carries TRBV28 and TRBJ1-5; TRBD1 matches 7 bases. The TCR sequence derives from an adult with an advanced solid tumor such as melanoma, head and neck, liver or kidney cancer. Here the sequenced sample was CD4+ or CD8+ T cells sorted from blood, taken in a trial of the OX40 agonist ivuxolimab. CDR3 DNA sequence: TGTGCCAGCATTAGGACAGGTAGTAGCAATCAGCCCCAGCATTTT. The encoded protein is CASIRTGSSNQPQHF.